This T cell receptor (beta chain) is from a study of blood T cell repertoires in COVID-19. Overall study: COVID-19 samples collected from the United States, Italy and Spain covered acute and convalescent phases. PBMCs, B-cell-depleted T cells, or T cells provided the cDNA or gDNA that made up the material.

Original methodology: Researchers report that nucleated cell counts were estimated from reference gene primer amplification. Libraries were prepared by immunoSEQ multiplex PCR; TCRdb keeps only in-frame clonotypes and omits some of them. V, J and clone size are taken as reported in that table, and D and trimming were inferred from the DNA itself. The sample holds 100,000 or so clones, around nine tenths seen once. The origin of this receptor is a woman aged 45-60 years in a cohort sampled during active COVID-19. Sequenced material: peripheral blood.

The CDR3 bases are TGTGCCAGCAGCTTGGGTCCTAATAGCAATCAGCCCCAGCATTTT. It yields the protein CASSLGPNSNQPQHF. The rearrangement joins TRBV5-6 to TRBJ1-5; the D is unclear. This CDR3 region has 15 residues. Germline CDR1 is SGHDT and CDR2 is YYEEEE. The germline V and J ends were trimmed by 0 bases and 0 bases, with 7 bases remaining between them.